This T cell receptor beta chain was sequenced during a study of blood T cells in healthy people across ages. The CDR3 length is 17 residues. Primed by a sample-barcoded 5' primer and a J-beta primer mix, a second PCR proceeded for about 6 to 12 cycles. Each CDR3 protein is one row after TCRdb ran MiXCR on the 5' RACE reads. The sample lists about 1.6 million distinct CDR3 sequences, roughly 32% occurring once. Individuals who donated were healthy Caucasians from Russia aged about 6 to 100. There are a few counts of this clonotype. The chain employs TRBV21-1 and TRBJ2-7; the table names TRBD1, a call not compared with the DNA. TRBV21-1 is annotated as a pseudogene. This clonotype was obtained from a young woman in good health. Sequencing was done on a sample of blood. CDR3 loop: CASTTLVRSAYNYEQYF. CDR3 DNA: TGTGCCAGCACCACCCTGGTTCGTAGCGCATATAACTACGAGCAGTACTTC.